This TCR beta chain came from a study of T cells in Graves' hyperthyroidism and ophthalmopathy. This clonotype was picked up many times. Researchers took RNA transcripts and amplified the TCR beta CDR3 regions from them. The study used the HTBI primer set for a first-round RT-PCR of the TCR CDR3. Each CDR3 protein is one row after TCRdb ran MiXCR on the multiplex PCR reads. The sample includes some 210,000 distinct CDR3 sequences, approximately 17% of them seen just once. The CDR3 loop spans 12 amino acids. The V end was cut by 5 bases, the J end by 6 bases, with 11 bases between. Germline lookup yields CDR1 SGHNT and CDR2 YENEEA.

This TCR derives from a man aged 50-59 years with Graves' hyperthyroidism. V is TRBV11-3 and J is TRBJ2-7; D uncertain. Sequenced sample: blood. Written as DNA, the CDR3 is TGTGCCAGCAGCCCCGCCCCCCTCGAGCAGTACTTC. The encoded protein is CASSPAPLEQYF.